There are a few counts of the clone carrying this T cell receptor beta chain. The CDR3 has 15 amino acids. Germline CDR1 is MNHEY and CDR2 is SVGEGT. Trimming stripped 2 bases from V and 7 bases from J, with 15 bases between. TCRdb called the 5' RACE reads again in MiXCR, with one record for every CDR3 protein. The table lists about 440,000 distinct CDR3 sequences, about 19% of them singletons. The data originate from a study of T-cell memory formation after mild COVID-19. V is TRBV6-2 or TRBV6-3 and J is TRBJ2-1; D gene ambiguous. The sequence came from an adult woman who had mild COVID-19 (a few samples of this study predate the infection). Cell type and time point are not known. The sequenced sample consisted of PBMCs or a T cell subset sorted from them (not recorded which). The CDR3 region is CASSYGVARLNEQFF. The CDR3 DNA is TGTGCCAGCAGTTACGGGGTAGCTCGCCTGAATGAGCAGTTCTTC.